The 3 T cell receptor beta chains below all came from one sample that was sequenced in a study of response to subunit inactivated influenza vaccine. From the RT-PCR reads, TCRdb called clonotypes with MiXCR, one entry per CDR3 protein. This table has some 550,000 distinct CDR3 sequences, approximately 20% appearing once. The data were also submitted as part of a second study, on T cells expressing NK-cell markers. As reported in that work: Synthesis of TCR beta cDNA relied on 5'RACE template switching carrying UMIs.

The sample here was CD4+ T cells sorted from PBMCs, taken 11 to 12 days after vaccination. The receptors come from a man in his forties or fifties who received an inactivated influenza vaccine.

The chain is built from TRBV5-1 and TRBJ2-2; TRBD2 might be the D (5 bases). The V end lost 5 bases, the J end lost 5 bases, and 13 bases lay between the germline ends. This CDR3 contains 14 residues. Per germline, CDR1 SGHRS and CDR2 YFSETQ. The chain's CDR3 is CASSGWGETGELFF. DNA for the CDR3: TGCGCCAGCAGTGGGTGGGGAGAGACCGGGGAGCTGTTTTTT.

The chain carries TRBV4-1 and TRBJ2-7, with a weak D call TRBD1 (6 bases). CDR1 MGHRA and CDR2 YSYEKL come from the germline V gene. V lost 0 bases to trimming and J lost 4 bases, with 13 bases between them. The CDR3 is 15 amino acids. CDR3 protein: CASSQEGTTVYEQYF. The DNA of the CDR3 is TGCGCCAGCAGCCAAGAGGGGACAACGGTGTACGAGCAGTACTTC.

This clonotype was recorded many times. The DNA of the CDR3 is TGTGCCAGCAGTTCGTCGGGGACAGGTTATCAGCCCCAGCATTTT. Translating it yields CASSSSGTGYQPQHF. The V and J genes are TRBV28 and TRBJ1-5; 8 positions match TRBD1. Germline V gives CDR1 MDHEN, CDR2 SYDVKM. This CDR3 has 15 amino acids. Trimming at V came to 4 bases and at J to 5 bases, leaving 7 bases not matched to a gene.